Each of the 21 T cell receptor beta chains below was sequenced from the same sample in a study of monozygotic twins with inflammatory bowel disease. TCRdb reprocessed the 5' RACE reads; each CDR3 protein has one entry and no DNA is given. The data include 350,000 to 500,000 distinct CDR3 sequences; the top ten clones carry 2% to 2.5%. The sequenced material came from blood. The receptors derive from a human donor with ulcerative colitis or Crohn's disease, or a healthy co-twin of an affected twin (not recorded which).

The V gene is TRBV15, the J gene TRBJ2-5. The germline V gene has CDR1 LNHNV and CDR2 YYDKDF (reference sequence). This CDR3 comprises 13 residues. The CDR3 loop reads CATSRAVQETQYF.

The chain has TRBV5-1 and TRBJ1-4. The CDR3 extends over 16 amino acids. Germline V gene sequence: CDR1 SGHRS, CDR2 YFSETQ. CDR3 residues: CASSLVSPATNEKLFF.

The V and J genes are TRBV5-6 and TRBJ2-4; TCRdb gives TRBD1 as the D gene, but with no DNA this cannot be confirmed. The CDR3 runs to 16 residues. Germline CDR1 is SGHDT and CDR2 is YYEEEE. CDR3 region: CASSLGDRLGKNIQYF. The complete variable domain, with remaining parts taken from reference TRBV5-6 and TRBJ2-4, reads DAGVTQSPTHLIKTRGQQVTLRCSPKSGHDTVSWYQQALGQGPQFIFQYYEEEERQRGNFPDRFSGHQFPNYSSELNVNALLLGDSALYLCASSLGDRLGKNIQYFGAGTRLSVL.

The chain carries TRBV5-1 and TRBJ1-5; TCRdb's assignment of TRBD1 cannot be checked, as there is no DNA. The CDR3 length is 15 residues. CDR1 and CDR2 (germline): SGHRS, YFSETQ. The CDR3 loop is CASSPTGQGAQPQHF.

V and J are TRBV10-3 and TRBJ2-2. Germline V lookup: CDR1 ENHRY, CDR2 SYGVKD. This CDR3 comprises 13 residues. The CDR3 here is CAIRDGNTGELFF.

V is TRBV14 and J is TRBJ1-1. The CDR3 is 15 residues long. Germline V gene lookup returns CDR1 SGHDN and CDR2 FVKESK. CDR3 sequence: CASSQDIYVNTEAFF. Full variable domain (outside the CDR3, taken from reference TRBV14 and TRBJ1-1): EAGVTQFPSHSVIEKGQTVTLRCDPISGHDNLYWYRRVMGKEIKFLLHFVKESKQDESGMPNNRFLAERTGGTYSTLKVQPAELEDSGVYFCASSQDIYVNTEAFFGQGTRLTVV.

The chain recombines TRBV7-3 with TRBJ1-1; TCRdb lists TRBD1, though no DNA is available to test this call. The CDR3 is made up of 14 amino acids. Germline loops: CDR1 SGHTA, CDR2 FQGTGA. The CDR3 loop is CASSAQGAGTEAFF.

The CDR3 loop is CASTRGLVGGNEQFF. The chain carries TRBV3-1 and TRBJ2-1; TCRdb's D gene call, TRBD2, goes unchecked for lack of DNA. CDR3 size: 15 residues. Germline values: CDR1 LGHDT, CDR2 YNNKEL (reference sequence).

The J gene is TRBJ1-2, the V gene TRBV27. CDR1 and CDR2 from the germline V gene are MNHEY and SMNVEV (reference sequence). This CDR3 has 17 residues. CDR3 in amino acids: CASSLSGPLFAGLGYTF.

V gene TRBV12-3 or TRBV12-4 combines with J gene TRBJ2-7; with no DNA, the TCRdb D assignment of TRBD2 cannot be verified. The CDR3 sequence is 15 residues long. The CDR3 protein is CASSSASSGSYEQYF.

The rearrangement uses TRBV29-1 and TRBJ2-7; the TCRdb call, TRBD1, lacks DNA for checking. Germline V gives CDR1 SQVTM, CDR2 ANQGSEA. CDR3 size: 12 residues. The chain's CDR3 is CSVRQGPYEQYF.

This rearrangement joins TRBV19 to TRBJ2-3; the D gene TCRdb calls, TRBD1, cannot be checked with no DNA. Germline V gene sequence: CDR1 LNHDA, CDR2 SQIVND (reference sequence). The CDR3 extends over 13 amino acids. This CDR3 is CASSPTGTDTQYF.

This chain's CDR3 is CASSLAGIAYNEQFF. The genes are TRBV7-2 and TRBJ2-1. The CDR3 totals 15 residues. The germline gives CDR1 SGHTA, CDR2 FQGNSA.

The chain links TRBV7-2 to TRBJ1-6. This CDR3 is 15 amino acids long. Germline lookup yields CDR1 SGHTA and CDR2 FQGNSA. CDR3 region: CASSLVDISNSPLHF.

The V gene is TRBV5-6, the J gene TRBJ2-5; as DNA is missing, the TRBD1 call by TCRdb cannot be tested. The CDR3 runs to 15 residues. The germline gives CDR1 SGHDT, CDR2 YYEEEE. The CDR3 sequence is CASSLNRGVQETQYF. The full variable domain, in which reference TRBV5-6 and TRBJ2-5 provide the parts outside the CDR3, is DAGVTQSPTHLIKTRGQQVTLRCSPKSGHDTVSWYQQALGQGPQFIFQYYEEEERQRGNFPDRFSGHQFPNYSSELNVNALLLGDSALYLCASSLNRGVQETQYFGPGTRLLVL.

The J gene is TRBJ2-3, the V gene TRBV7-3; TCRdb's D call of TRBD2 is untestable without DNA. CDR3 length equals 15 residues. Germline CDR1 and CDR2: SGHTA and FQGTGA. The CDR3 protein is CASSLFAGGSDTQYF.

V is TRBV11-1 and J is TRBJ2-1; TCRdb proposes TRBD2, but this gene call is untestable without DNA. Germline CDR1 is SGHAT and CDR2 is FQDESV (reference sequence). This CDR3 is 17 amino acids long. The CDR3 is CASSHGGSGLVRNEQFF. Drawing the rest from reference TRBV11-1 and TRBJ2-1, the complete variable domain is EAEVAQSPRYKITEKSQAVAFWCDPISGHATLYWYRQILGQGPELLVQFQDESVVDDSQLPKDRFSAERLKGVDSTLKIQPAELGDSAMYLCASSHGGSGLVRNEQFFGPGTRLTVL.

This sequence joins TRBV4-3 and TRBJ2-5; the D call from TCRdb, TRBD1, cannot be confirmed without DNA. This CDR3 is built from 16 residues. The germline V gene has CDR1 LGHNA and CDR2 YSLEER. The CDR3 loop is CASSRTAGTARETQYF.

The V and J genes are TRBV6-5 and TRBJ2-2; without DNA, the TCRdb call of TRBD2 cannot be checked. CDR1 is MNHEY, CDR2 SVGAGI, per germline. The CDR3 is 13 amino acids. This CDR3 is CATQASGTGELFF.

The genes are TRBV10-3 and TRBJ1-5; TCRdb selects TRBD1, and the lack of DNA leaves this call unchecked. This CDR3 spans 15 amino acids. Germline V lookup: CDR1 ENHRY, CDR2 SYGVKD. The CDR3 is CATSPGQGKSQPQHF.

V is TRBV6-6 and J is TRBJ1-1. CDR3 length: 13 amino acids. Per germline, CDR1 MNHNY and CDR2 SVGAGI (reference sequence). The CDR3 region is CASSWGEVSEAFF.